A single sample is the source of the 27 T cell receptor beta chains below, sequenced in a study of immune heterogeneity within non-small cell lung tumors. Template input, which was bulk tumor genomic DNA, totaled roughly 540 ng per sample. Spaced far apart, several biopsies were taken from each primary tumor during surgery. Enrolled patients presented with newly diagnosed, previously untreated non-small cell lung cancer and underwent curative surgery. It was with 32 V and 13 J primers that multiplex PCR amplified TCR beta CDR3. MiXCR, applied by TCRdb to the multiplex PCR reads, yields one record per CDR3 protein. The sample shows 20,000 to 25,000 distinct CDR3 sequences, 28% of them seen only once. The sample consisted of lung tumor tissue. These receptors were obtained from a man aged 35-49 years with non-small cell lung cancer.

This clonotype showed up just a few times. This sequence joins TRBV6-1 and TRBJ1-1, with a weak D call TRBD1 (5 bases). The CDR3 covers 15 residues. V was trimmed by 7 bases and J by 4 bases, leaving 19 bases between them. CDR1 is MNHNS and CDR2 is SASEGT in the germline V gene. CDR3 loop: CASIQPRGVVTEAFF. Written as DNA, the CDR3 is TGTGCCAGCATCCAACCCCGAGGGGTGGTCACTGAAGCTTTCTTT.

This clonotype was counted a few times. V is TRBV6-5 and J is TRBJ1-5; 7 positions match TRBD1. V gave up 2 bases and J gave up 6 bases; unmatched junction bases: 7. Germline V gene lookup returns CDR1 MNHEY and CDR2 SVGAGI. The CDR3 has 15 residues. CDR3 loop: CASSYTAQGRQPQHF. In nucleotides, the CDR3 is TGTGCCAGCAGTTACACCGCACAGGGGCGTCAGCCCCAGCATTTT.

The chain couples TRBV3-1 to TRBJ1-2, with 8 bases that match TRBD1. Trimming took 3 bases from V and 8 from J; bases not matched to a gene: 2. The CDR3 sequence is 12 residues long. The germline V gene has CDR1 LGHDT and CDR2 YNNKEL (reference sequence). The CDR3 DNA is TGTGCCAGCAGCCAGACAGGGGACGGCTACACCTTC. It encodes CASSQTGDGYTF.

Regarding this clonotype: A much larger clone is a single base away; this may be a read error. The chain is built from TRBV7-9 and TRBJ1-1; TRBD1 might be the D (5 bases). This CDR3 is built from 17 residues. Germline loops: CDR1 SEHNR, CDR2 FQNEAQ (reference sequence). CDR3 amino acids: CASSLAGLPGGNTEALF. CDR3 nucleotide sequence: TGTGCCAGCAGCTTAGCGGGGCTCCCCGGGGGGAACACTGAAGCTCTCTTT.

V usage is TRBV6-1 and J usage is TRBJ2-5; D is possibly TRBD1 (5 bases). The V and J ends lost 6 bases and 5 bases respectively, with 13 bases between them. Germline CDR1 MNHNS, CDR2 SASEGT. The CDR3 loop spans 13 amino acids. CDR3 DNA sequence: TGTGCCAGCAGGATCGACAGCGTCGAGACCCAGTACTTC. This translates into CASRIDSVETQYF.

V gene TRBV5-6 combines with J gene TRBJ2-1, with 8 bases lining up with TRBD2. The CDR3 loop spans 15 amino acids. Germline V gene lookup returns CDR1 SGHDT and CDR2 YYEEEE. V lost 5 bases to trimming and J lost 0 bases; unmatched junction nucleotides: 4. In DNA, the CDR3 is TGTGCCAGCAGAGCTAGCGGGTTCTCCTACAATGAGCAGTTCTTC. This encodes CASRASGFSYNEQFF.

As regards this clonotype: Possible read error: a much larger clone is one base away. Since no conserved phenylalanine or tryptophan closes the CDR3, a read error is the likely cause. The gene calls are TRBV5-1 and TRBJ1-2; D might be TRBD1 (6 bases). The CDR3 loop spans 14 amino acids. Germline V gene sequence: CDR1 SGHRS, CDR2 YFSETQ. Trimming removed 7 bases at V and 7 bases at J, with 20 bases between. Here the CDR3 reads CASSTGGAVGGYTL. In nucleotides, the CDR3 is TGCGCCAGCTCCACCGGGGGCGCAGTAGGTGGCTACACCTTA.

This chain joins TRBV11-3 and TRBJ1-1; TRBD1 matches at 11 bases. There are 15 residues in the CDR3. The ends lost 5 bases at V and 5 bases at J; junction bases unmatched: 7. Germline CDR1 reads SGHNT; CDR2 reads YENEEA. The CDR3 loop reads CASSSVGQGGTEAFF. CDR3 sequence (DNA): TGTGCCAGCAGCAGCGTGGGACAGGGGGGGACTGAAGCTTTCTTT. Looking up the rest from reference TRBV11-3 and TRBJ1-1 gives the full variable domain: EAGVVQSPRYKIIEKKQPVAFWCNPISGHNTLYWYLQNLGQGPELLIRYENEEAVDDSQLPKDRFSAERLKGVDSTLKIQPAELGDSAVYLCASSSVGQGGTEAFFGQGTRLTVV.

Concerning this clonotype itself: The germline gene is not matched at one end of the junction; a read error may be the cause. The chain couples TRBV19 to TRBJ1-5; 10 bases align to TRBD1. The germline V gene has CDR1 LNHDA and CDR2 SQIVND (reference sequence). The CDR3 has 15 amino acids. CDR3 loop: CASSFPGQGGQPQDF. The DNA for the CDR3 is TGTGCCAGTAGTTTCCCCGGACAGGGGGGACAGCCCCAGGATTTT.

This clonotype was observed many times. The rearrangement uses TRBV20-1 and TRBJ1-3; D not resolved. The CDR3 is made up of 13 amino acids. V gave up 2 bases and J gave up 4 bases, with 9 bases separating them. The germline CDR1 and CDR2 sequences are DFQATT and SNEGSKA (reference sequence). CDR3 sequence (DNA): TGCAGTGCTAGACTCCTTGGGGGAAACACCATATATTTT. Translation: CSARLLGGNTIYF.

This clonotype was seen many times. This sequence joins TRBV30 and TRBJ2-7, with TRBD2 identical over 13 bases. V shed 3 bases, J shed 4 bases, and the junction held 9 bases outside the gene matches. In germline, CDR1 is GTSNPN, CDR2 SVGIG (reference sequence). The CDR3 is 16 amino acids. The CDR3 DNA is TGTGCCTGGAGGGTATCCGGGACTAGCGGGATTTACGAGCAGTACTTC. The encoded protein is CAWRVSGTSGIYEQYF.

This chain joins TRBV5-1 and TRBJ2-3, with 7 nucleotides matching TRBD2. The CDR3 extends over 16 amino acids. CDR1 is SGHRS, CDR2 YFSETQ, per germline. After removal of 4 bases from V and 1 base from J, the junction contained 9 bases not matched to a gene. CDR3 sequence (DNA): TGCGCCAGCAGCACTGGGACTACGTTGGGCACAGATACGCAGTATTTT. It encodes CASSTGTTLGTDTQYF.

Concerning this clonotype: This may stem from a read error, because a much larger clone lies one nucleotide away. This sequence joins TRBV12-3 or TRBV12-4 and TRBJ1-6, with 7 nucleotides matching TRBD1. V lost 6 bases, J lost 16 bases, and 15 bases stayed unmatched. The CDR3 is made up of 14 amino acids. The DNA of the CDR3 is TGTGCCAGCAGACCTGGGACAGTGGGCCGTCTACTCCACTTT. The encoded protein is CASRPGTVGRLLHF.

This clonotype occurred a few times. The genes are TRBV24-1 and TRBJ2-1; no clear D. The V gene's germline CDR1 is KGHDR and CDR2 SFDVKD. This CDR3 is 14 amino acids long. V lost 3 bases and J lost 2, with 7 bases in between. The CDR3 bases are TGTGCCACCAGTGATCCTGCGGCCTACAATGAGCAGTTCTTC. Its translation: CATSDPAAYNEQFF.

This clonotype was seen at least ten times. The CDR3 reads CAISEGTGEYGYTF. CDR3 coding DNA: TGTGCCATCAGTGAGGGGACAGGGGAATATGGCTACACCTTC. This chain connects TRBV10-3 to TRBJ1-2; 10 bases are shared with TRBD1. Germline CDR1 reads ENHRY; CDR2 reads SYGVKD. The ends lost 2 bases at V and 5 bases at J; junction bases unmatched: 2. CDR3 size: 14 residues.

The chain joins TRBV6-1 to TRBJ2-5; 9 positions match TRBD2. With 3 bases clipped from V and 9 bases from J, the junction kept 11 bases outside the gene matches. The CDR3 extends over 15 amino acids. Germline V gene sequence: CDR1 MNHNS, CDR2 SASEGT. CDR3 in amino acids: CASSDTLFAGGPQYF. As DNA, the CDR3 is TGTGCCAGCAGTGATACCCTCTTTGCGGGGGGGCCCCAGTACTTC.

Notes on this clonotype: Mismatch with germline at one junction end may stem from a read error. The chain combines TRBV6-1 with TRBJ2-5; D possibly corresponds to TRBD2 (7 bases). From germline, CDR1 is MNHNS and CDR2 SASEGT. The CDR3 spans 14 residues. CDR3 sequence: CASTEGGGAETQYF. CDR3 DNA: TGTGCCAGCACTGAAGGGGGAGGGGCCGAGACCCAGTACTTC.

This clonotype appeared a few times. The chain links TRBV10-3 to TRBJ2-7; D gene uncertain. Per the germline V gene, CDR1 is ENHRY and CDR2 is SYGVKD. CDR3 length equals 14 residues. Trimming took off 2 bases at V and 0 bases at J, with 8 bases between the two ends. The CDR3 protein is CAISERQSSYEQYF. CDR3 nucleotide sequence: TGTGCCATCAGTGAGCGTCAGAGCTCCTACGAGCAGTACTTC.

The V gene is TRBV12-3 or TRBV12-4, the J gene TRBJ2-1, with D perhaps matching TRBD2 (5 bases). Trimming removed 6 bases at V and 1 base at J, with 13 bases between. This CDR3 comprises 15 residues. CDR3 sequence (DNA): TGTGCCAGCAGCTCGCCGGGGAGATCCTACAATGAGCAGTTCTTC. This encodes CASSSPGRSYNEQFF.

Comment on this clonotype: A much larger clone lies one base from this, so it may be a read error. The chain links TRBV5-1 to TRBJ2-7; D is unclear. V was clipped by 4 bases and J by 3 bases, with 14 bases between them. CDR1 is SGHRS and CDR2 is YFSETQ in the germline V gene. This CDR3 contains 14 residues. The CDR3: CASSLYGDDYEQYF. The CDR3 nucleotides are TGCGCCAGCAGCCTGTACGGCGATGACTACGAGCAGTACTTC.

With regard to this clonotype: This may come from a read error, since a much larger clone is one base off. J is TRBJ2-6 and V is TRBV20-1; TRBD2 might be the D (5 bases). Per germline, CDR1 DFQATT and CDR2 SNEGSKA (reference sequence). The CDR3 is 12 amino acids. The V end was cut by 6 bases, the J end by 3 bases, with 6 bases between. This chain's CDR3 is CSADYGANVLTF. Here the CDR3 DNA reads TGCAGTGCCGACTATGGGGCCAACGTCCTGACTTTC.

This clonotype was seen once. A much larger clone lies a single base off, so this may be a read error. V and J are TRBV20-1 and TRBJ2-7, with 9 bases that match TRBD2. Germline V gene sequence: CDR1 DFQATT, CDR2 SNEGSKA (reference sequence). CDR3 size: 15 residues. CDR3 coding DNA: TGCAGTGCTAGAGTGCGCCTAGCGGGAAGTAGCGAGGAGTACTTC. It translates to CSARVRLAGSSEEYF.

To note about this clonotype: Being one base from a much bigger clone, this may be a read error. This chain connects TRBV15 to TRBJ2-3; possible D gene TRBD1, 6 bases. V was trimmed by 6 bases and J by 10 bases, leaving 14 bases between them. CDR3 length: 12 residues. The germline CDR1 and CDR2 sequences are LNHNV and YYDKDF (reference sequence). DNA of the CDR3: TGTGCCACCAGGGCAGGGGATGGCCCGCAGTATTTT. It translates to CATRAGDGPQYF.

Details on this clonotype: A read error may account for a junction end that differs from germline. This rearrangement joins TRBV12-3 or TRBV12-4 to TRBJ2-1; maybe TRBD1 (7 bases). This CDR3 is built from 15 residues. The CDR3 coding sequence is TGTGCCAGCAGTTCCCAGGGGGGAAGGTACAATGAGGAGTTCTTC. Encoded protein: CASSSQGGRYNEEFF.

The rearrangement links TRBV7-2 to TRBJ2-2; TRBD1 is a possible D gene (5 bases). CDR1 and CDR2 from the germline V gene are SGHTA and FQGNSA. The CDR3 has 13 amino acids. Trimming pared 5 bases from V and 7 bases from J, leaving 11 bases between. The CDR3 bases are TGTGCCAGCAGCATCGACCAGGGCGGGGAGCTGTTTTTT. This encodes CASSIDQGGELFF.

In this sample, this clonotype turned up a few times. The CDR3 region is CASSLGGGGTDTQYF. CDR3 coding DNA: TGTGCCAGCAGCTTAGGAGGGGGAGGCACAGATACGCAGTATTTT. The chain links TRBV7-9 to TRBJ2-3; D is perhaps TRBD1 (6 bases). CDR1 is SEHNR, CDR2 FQNEAQ, per germline (reference sequence). Deletions cut 1 base from V and 1 base from J, with 9 bases between. This CDR3 is built from 15 residues. Variable domain in full (rest from reference TRBV7-9 and TRBJ2-3): DTGVSQNPRHKITKRGQNVTFRCDPISEHNRLYWYRQTLGQGPEFLTYFQNEAQLEKSRLLSDRFSAERPKGSFSTLEIQRTEQGDSAMYLCASSLGGGGTDTQYFGPGTRLTVL.

This clonotype was seen many times. The chain has TRBV11-2 and TRBJ2-7, with a weak D call TRBD2 (6 bases). V was cut by 2 bases and J by 3 bases, with 14 bases left in between. The germline V gene encodes CDR1 SGHAT and CDR2 FQNNGV. The CDR3 runs 15 residues. CDR3 loop: CASSLFGSNFYEQYF. Here the CDR3 DNA reads TGTGCCAGCAGCTTATTCGGGAGTAACTTCTACGAGCAGTACTTC.